This T cell receptor (beta chain) was sequenced in a study of T cells in Graves' hyperthyroidism and ophthalmopathy. Patients with uncontrolled infections, other autoimmune diseases, pregnancy or lactation were excluded. 10 ml of fresh peripheral blood supplied the PBMCs. TCR beta CDR3 regions were amplified from RNA. HTBI primers were the set used in a first-round RT-PCR of the TCR CDR3. Via MiXCR, TCRdb re-called the multiplex PCR reads, giving one row per CDR3 protein. This sample has some 490,000 distinct CDR3 sequences; roughly 23% occur once, and the top ten carry 45% to 55%. The CDR3 extends over 15 amino acids. The V gene's germline CDR1 is KGHSH and CDR2 LQKENI. V lost 5 bases and J lost 6; bases outside the gene matches: 8. Notes on the study in general: Peripheral blood also featured most of the thyroid clonotypes expanded above 0.001.

This clonotype came up a few times. What it recognizes is unknown. The rearrangement links TRBV18 to TRBJ1-5, with TRBD1 matching 9 bases. The source material was blood. This clonotype was sampled from an older woman with Graves' ophthalmopathy. In nucleotides, the CDR3 is TGTGCCAGCTCAGAAGACAGGGGGGAGGGTCAGCCCCAGCATTTT. Translated, it gives CASSEDRGEGQPQHF.